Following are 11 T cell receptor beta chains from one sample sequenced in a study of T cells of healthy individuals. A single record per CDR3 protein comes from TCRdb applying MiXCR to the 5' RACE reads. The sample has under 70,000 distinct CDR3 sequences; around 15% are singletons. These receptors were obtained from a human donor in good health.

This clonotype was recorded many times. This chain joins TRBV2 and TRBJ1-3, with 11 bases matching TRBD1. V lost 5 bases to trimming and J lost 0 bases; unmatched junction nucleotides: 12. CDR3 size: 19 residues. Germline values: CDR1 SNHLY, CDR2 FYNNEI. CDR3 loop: CASSRTGTGGAGSGNTIYF. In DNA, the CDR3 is TGTGCCAGCAGTCGAACCGGGACAGGGGGAGCCGGCTCTGGAAACACCATATATTTT.

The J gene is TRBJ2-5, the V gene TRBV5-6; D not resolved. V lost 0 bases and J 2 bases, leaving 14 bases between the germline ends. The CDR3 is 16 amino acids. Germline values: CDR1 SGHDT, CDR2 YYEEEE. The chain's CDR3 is CASSLDGYSPQETQYF. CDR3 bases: TGTGCCAGCAGCTTGGACGGGTATTCGCCACAAGAGACCCAGTACTTC. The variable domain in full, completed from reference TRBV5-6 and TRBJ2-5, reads DAGVTQSPTHLIKTRGQQVTLRCSPKSGHDTVSWYQQALGQGPQFIFQYYEEEERQRGNFPDRFSGHQFPNYSSELNVNALLLGDSALYLCASSLDGYSPQETQYFGPGTRLLVL.

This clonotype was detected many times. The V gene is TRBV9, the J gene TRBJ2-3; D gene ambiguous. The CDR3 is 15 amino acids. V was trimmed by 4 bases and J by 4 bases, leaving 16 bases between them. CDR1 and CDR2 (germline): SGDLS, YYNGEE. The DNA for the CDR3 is TGTGCCAGCAGCCGCGTGCTACGGAGTTCAGATACGCAGTATTTT. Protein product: CASSRVLRSSDTQYF.

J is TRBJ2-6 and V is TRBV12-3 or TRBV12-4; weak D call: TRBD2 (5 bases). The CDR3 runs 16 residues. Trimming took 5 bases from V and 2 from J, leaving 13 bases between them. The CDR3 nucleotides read TGTGCCAGCAGTCTGGACGGGATGGCTGGGGCCAACGTCCTGACTTTC. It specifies CASSLDGMAGANVLTF.

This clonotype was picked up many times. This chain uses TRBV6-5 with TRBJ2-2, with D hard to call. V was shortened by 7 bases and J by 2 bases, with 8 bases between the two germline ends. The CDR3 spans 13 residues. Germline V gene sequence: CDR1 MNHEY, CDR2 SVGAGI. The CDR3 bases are TGTGCCAGCATCAACGGTAACACCGGGGAGCTGTTTTTT. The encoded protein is CASINGNTGELFF.

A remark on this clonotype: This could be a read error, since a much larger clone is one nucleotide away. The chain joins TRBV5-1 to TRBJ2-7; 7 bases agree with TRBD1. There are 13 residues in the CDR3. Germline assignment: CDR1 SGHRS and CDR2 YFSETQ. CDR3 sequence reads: CTSSLTGLYEQYF. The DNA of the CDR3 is TGCACCAGCAGCTTGACAGGGCTCTACGAGCAGTACTTC. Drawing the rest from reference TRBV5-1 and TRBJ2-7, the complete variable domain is KAGVTQTPRYLIKTRGQQVTLSCSPISGHRSVSWYQQTPGQGLQFLFEYFSETQRNKGNFPGRFSGRQFSNSRSEMNVSTLELGDSALYLCTSSLTGLYEQYFGPGTRLTVT.

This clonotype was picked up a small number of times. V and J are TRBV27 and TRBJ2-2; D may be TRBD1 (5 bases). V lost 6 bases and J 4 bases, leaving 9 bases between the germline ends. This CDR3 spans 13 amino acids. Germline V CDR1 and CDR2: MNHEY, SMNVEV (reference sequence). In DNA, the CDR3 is TGTGCCAGCAGCGTCGACAGCACCGGGGAGCTGTTTTTT. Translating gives CASSVDSTGELFF.

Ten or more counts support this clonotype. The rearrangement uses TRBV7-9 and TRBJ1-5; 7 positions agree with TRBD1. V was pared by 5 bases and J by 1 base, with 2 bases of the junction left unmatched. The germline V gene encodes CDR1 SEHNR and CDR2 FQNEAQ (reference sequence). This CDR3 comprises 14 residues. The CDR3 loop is CASSPTGSNQPQHF. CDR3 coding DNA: TGTGCCAGCAGCCCGACAGGGAGCAATCAGCCCCAGCATTTT.

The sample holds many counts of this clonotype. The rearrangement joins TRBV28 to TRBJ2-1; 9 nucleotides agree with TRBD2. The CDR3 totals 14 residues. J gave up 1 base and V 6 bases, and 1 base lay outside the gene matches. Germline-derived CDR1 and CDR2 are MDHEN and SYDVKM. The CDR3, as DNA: TGTGCCAGCAGGGCGGGAGGGTCCTACAATGAGCAGTTCTTC. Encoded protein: CASRAGGSYNEQFF.

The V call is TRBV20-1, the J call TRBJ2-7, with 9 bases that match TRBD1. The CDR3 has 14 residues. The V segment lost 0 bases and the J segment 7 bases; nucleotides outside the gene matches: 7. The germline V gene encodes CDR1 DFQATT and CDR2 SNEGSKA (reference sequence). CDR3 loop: CSARDIQGAEEQYF. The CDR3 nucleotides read TGCAGTGCTAGAGATATACAGGGGGCAGAGGAGCAGTACTTC.

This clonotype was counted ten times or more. This CDR3 is CSARTSGGVYEQYF. DNA of the CDR3: TGCAGCGCCCGGACTAGCGGGGGTGTCTACGAGCAGTACTTC. The chain carries TRBV29-1 and TRBJ2-7, with 13 bases fitting TRBD2. Germline V gene data show CDR1 as SQVTM and CDR2 as ANQGSEA. Trimming removed 7 bases from V and 3 bases from J; junction bases left unmatched: 6. This CDR3 spans 14 amino acids.